Described below is a single TCR beta chain sequence and its context. Trimming took 3 bases from V and 0 from J; bases not matched to a gene: 3. The CDR3 covers 15 residues. Germline V gene sequence: CDR1 SGHNT, CDR2 YYREEE (reference sequence). Clones were sequenced by immunoSEQ multiplex PCR, and TCRdb holds only the in-frame ones, with some missing. The repertoire holds roughly 53,000 clones, with approximately 84% as singletons. This record comes from a study of blood T cell repertoires in COVID-19. The V gene is TRBV5-4, the J gene TRBJ2-3, with 8 bases identical to TRBD1. The sequence came from a human donor in a cohort sampled during active COVID-19. The sample comprised peripheral blood. CDR3 DNA: TGTGCCAGCAGCTACAGGACAGGGAGCACAGATACGCAGTATTTT. This encodes CASSYRTGSTDTQYF.